This passage covers 27 T cell receptor beta chains from one sample sequenced in a study of T cell responses to AZD1222 COVID-19 vaccine. Assay used: immunoSEQ multiplex PCR; TCRdb lists only in-frame clones, some missing. The data contain 100,000 or so clones, roughly 89% of them seen just once; the ten biggest clones take up 2.5% to 4%. Here the sequenced sample was peripheral blood, taken on day 0 of AZD1222 vaccination. The receptors derive from an adult in good health.

This rearrangement joins TRBV9 to TRBJ2-6; 9 nucleotides agree with TRBD1. The CDR3 is 18 amino acids. Germline CDR1 is SGDLS and CDR2 is YYNGEE. Trimming took 2 bases from V and 0 from J; bases not matched to a gene: 6. The CDR3 nucleotides are TGTGCCAGCAGCGTCCTGCCGACAGGGGGCTCTGGGGCCAACGTCCTGACTTTC. Its translation: CASSVLPTGGSGANVLTF.

The CDR3 spells CASSAEGGRDTQYF. CDR3 bases: TGTGCCAGTAGTGCAGAAGGGGGTAGGGATACGCAGTATTTT. The chain joins TRBV19 to TRBJ2-3, with D perhaps TRBD1 (6 bases). CDR1 is LNHDA, CDR2 SQIVND, per germline (reference sequence). CDR3 size: 14 residues. Trimming cost V 5 bases and J 6 bases, with 15 bases left between them.

The chain couples TRBV9 to TRBJ1-1; D unresolved. The V gene's germline CDR1 is SGDLS and CDR2 YYNGEE. The germline V and J ends were trimmed by 0 bases and 4 bases, with 16 bases remaining between them. The length of the CDR3 is 16 residues. CDR3 loop: CASSVEPVGRSTEAFF. CDR3 in DNA: TGTGCCAGCAGCGTAGAACCAGTCGGGAGGAGCACTGAAGCTTTCTTT.

The chain is built from TRBV29-1 and TRBJ1-2, with 9 bases that match TRBD1. Per the germline V gene, CDR1 is SQVTM and CDR2 is ANQGSEA. The CDR3 is 12 amino acids. CDR3 DNA: TGCAGTGATAGACAGGGGGGAATGGGCTACACCTTC. It encodes CSDRQGGMGYTF.

V and J are TRBV27 and TRBJ1-1; 8 bases map to TRBD1. The CDR3 has 14 amino acids. Germline CDR1 reads MNHEY; CDR2 reads SMNVEV (reference sequence). Unmatched junction bases numbered 4, after V lost 6 bases and J lost 1 base. CDR3 coding DNA: TGTGCCAGCAGCTCCGGGACAGGGAACACTGAAGCTTTCTTT. Its translation is CASSSGTGNTEAFF.

The gene calls are TRBV2 and TRBJ2-7; weak D call: TRBD1 (6 bases). Germline V gives CDR1 SNHLY, CDR2 FYNNEI. V lost 6 bases to trimming and J lost 1 base, with 10 bases between them. CDR3 length: 13 amino acids. Here the CDR3 reads CASRAQGSYEQYF. In DNA, the CDR3 is TGTGCCAGCAGGGCACAGGGTTCCTACGAGCAGTACTTC.

The chain couples TRBV3-1 (or the pseudogene TRBV3-2) to TRBJ2-3, with unresolved D. The CDR3 runs 15 residues. CDR1 and CDR2 from the germline V gene are LGHDT and YNNKEL (reference sequence). Trimming removed 1 base from V and 4 bases from J, with 12 bases in between. This chain's CDR3 is CASSQVRTGPDTQYF. The CDR3 DNA sequence: TGTGCCAGCAGCCAAGTTCGCACGGGCCCAGATACGCAGTATTTT.

The gene calls are TRBV28 and TRBJ1-2; maybe TRBD1 (5 bases). Germline loops: CDR1 MDHEN, CDR2 SYDVKM. The length of the CDR3 is 12 residues. Between the trimmed V and J ends, which lost 5 bases and 5 bases, there was a span of 9 bases. CDR3 in DNA: TGTGCCAGCAGTCAGGCAGGGTATGGCTACACCTTC. Translation gives CASSQAGYGYTF.

CDR3 bases: TGCGCCAGCAATACGCCTCCCCTGGATGAGCAGTTCTTC. It encodes CASNTPPLDEQFF. This chain joins TRBV5-1 and TRBJ2-1; unclear D gene. Trimming took 6 bases from V and 8 from J, leaving 15 bases between them. The CDR3 runs 13 residues. From germline, CDR1 is SGHRS and CDR2 YFSETQ. Drawing the rest from reference TRBV5-1 and TRBJ2-1, the complete variable domain is KAGVTQTPRYLIKTRGQQVTLSCSPISGHRSVSWYQQTPGQGLQFLFEYFSETQRNKGNFPGRFSGRQFSNSRSEMNVSTLELGDSALYLCASNTPPLDEQFFGPGTRLTVL.

V is TRBV28 and J is TRBJ2-7, with a weak D call TRBD1 (6 bases). CDR3 length: 15 residues. Trimming removed 2 bases from V and 4 bases from J, with 15 bases in between. Germline V lookup: CDR1 MDHEN, CDR2 SYDVKM. CDR3 nucleotide sequence: TGTGCCAGCAGTTTACCCGCGACAGGTGGATACGAGCAGTACTTC. Its protein is CASSLPATGGYEQYF.

This clone came up many times. The V and J genes are TRBV4-1 and TRBJ1-6, with D uncertain. The CDR3 runs to 17 residues. V was clipped by 4 bases and J by 0 bases, with 13 bases between them. CDR1 and CDR2 from the germline V gene are MGHRA and YSYEKL. CDR3 in DNA: TGCGCCAGCAGCCTCCTCGGGAGTAGCTCCTATAATTCACCCCTCCACTTT. Translating gives CASSLLGSSSYNSPLHF.

The rearrangement uses TRBV16 and TRBJ1-5; no clear D gene. The CDR3 contains 13 residues. V was cut by 7 bases and J by 1 base, with 8 bases left in between. In germline, CDR1 is KGHSY, CDR2 FQNENV. The CDR3 loop reads CASTGLSNQPQHF. The CDR3, as DNA: TGTGCCAGCACGGGCCTCAGCAATCAGCCCCAGCATTTT.

The J gene is TRBJ1-4, the V gene TRBV5-5, with D perhaps matching TRBD1 (5 bases). The CDR3 totals 13 residues. Germline CDR1 reads SGHKS; CDR2 reads YYEKEE (reference sequence). V was cut by 4 bases and J by 7 bases, with 11 bases left in between. As DNA, the CDR3 is TGTGCCAGCAGCCCGGGGACTGTTGAAAAACTGTTTTTT. This codes for CASSPGTVEKLFF.

The chain has TRBV18 and TRBJ1-4; D unclear. CDR3 size: 13 residues. Per germline, CDR1 KGHSH and CDR2 LQKENI. Trimming left V 0 bases short and J 10 bases short, with 9 bases between. The CDR3 reads CASSPPNGGKLFF. CDR3 bases: TGTGCCAGCTCACCACCGAATGGTGGAAAACTGTTTTTT.

This clone has only a few counts. The V gene is TRBV2, the J gene TRBJ2-5, with D possibly matching TRBD1 (6 bases). V was trimmed by 9 bases and J by 9 bases, leaving 20 bases between them. The CDR3 covers 13 residues. Germline values: CDR1 SNHLY, CDR2 FYNNEI. The CDR3 DNA reads TGTGCCAGTGCCCGGGACACCCTCGGGGCCCAGTACTTC. Protein sequence: CASARDTLGAQYF. Complete variable domain (other parts from reference TRBV2 and TRBJ2-5): EPEVTQTPSHQVTQMGQEVILRCVPISNHLYFYWYRQILGQKVEFLVSFYNNEISEKSEIFDDQFSVERPDGSNFTLKIRSTKLEDSAMYFCASARDTLGAQYFGPGTRLLVL.

The rearrangement uses TRBV5-6 and TRBJ1-2; D ambiguous. Trimming took 3 bases from V and 4 from J, leaving 10 bases between them. The CDR3 spans 13 residues. The germline V gene encodes CDR1 SGHDT and CDR2 YYEEEE. Here the CDR3 reads CASSSGPRYGYTF. The CDR3 DNA sequence: TGTGCCAGCAGCTCCGGGCCCCGCTATGGCTACACCTTC.

The chain recombines TRBV28 with TRBJ1-4; D ambiguous. CDR3 size: 12 residues. From germline, CDR1 is MDHEN and CDR2 SYDVKM. Trimming left V 4 bases short and J 7 bases short, with 7 bases between. The CDR3 DNA reads TGTGCCAGCAGTTCCTCAGTTGAAAAACTGTTTTTT. This sequence encodes CASSSSVEKLFF.

The chain links TRBV7-2 to TRBJ2-2, with D hard to call. Germline-derived CDR1 and CDR2 are SGHTA and FQGNSA. CDR3 length: 15 residues. V was shortened by 1 base and J by 6 bases, with 12 bases between the two germline ends. The CDR3 sequence: CASSLVSGIAGELFF. CDR3 bases: TGTGCCAGCAGCTTAGTTTCTGGGATTGCCGGGGAGCTGTTTTTT. Complete variable domain (other parts from reference TRBV7-2 and TRBJ2-2): GAGVSQSPSNKVTEKGKDVELRCDPISGHTALYWYRQSLGQGLEFLIYFQGNSAPDKSGLPSDRFSAERTGGSVSTLTIQRTQQEDSAVYLCASSLVSGIAGELFFGEGSRLTVL.

The V gene is TRBV3-1 (or the pseudogene TRBV3-2), the J gene TRBJ1-3; 7 bases line up with TRBD1. The V gene end was trimmed by 8 bases and the J gene end by 8 bases; junction bases not matched to a gene: 24. This CDR3 is built from 18 residues. Per germline, CDR1 LGHDT and CDR2 YNNKEL (reference sequence). CDR3 nucleotides: TGTGCCAGCTCCCCCTTCCGGACAGGAGGACGGACCCAAGACACCATATATTTT. Translation: CASSPFRTGGRTQDTIYF.

This clone came up once. The chain joins TRBV3-1 (or the pseudogene TRBV3-2) to TRBJ1-6; 9 bases are a match to TRBD1. The trim removed 4 bases at V and 8 bases at J, leaving 6 bases unmatched. CDR3 length: 15 amino acids. Germline V gene data show CDR1 as LGHDT and CDR2 as YNNKEL (reference sequence). The CDR3 loop reads CASSRGTGNHSPLHF. CDR3 coding DNA: TGTGCCAGCAGCCGAGGGACAGGGAATCATTCACCCCTCCACTTT.

The chain links TRBV12-3 or TRBV12-4 to TRBJ1-4, with D possibly matching TRBD1 (5 bases). This CDR3 region has 13 residues. The V and J ends lost 5 bases and 11 bases respectively, with 15 bases between them. In DNA form, the CDR3 reads TGTGCCAGCAGTCGGGGAATCGGGGGGAAACTGTTTTTT. Translated, it gives CASSRGIGGKLFF.

This chain connects TRBV6-6 to TRBJ1-2; D remains ambiguous. Germline-derived CDR1 and CDR2 are MNHNY and SVGAGI (reference sequence). This CDR3 is 13 amino acids long. Trimming shortened V by 1 base and J by 6 bases, and 9 bases separated the two germline ends. The CDR3 sequence: CASSYYVGDGYTF. The CDR3 nucleotides are TGTGCCAGCAGTTACTATGTCGGGGATGGCTACACCTTC.

This chain connects TRBV19 to TRBJ2-1; perhaps TRBD1 as D (6 bases). Germline CDR1 and CDR2: LNHDA and SQIVND (reference sequence). V lost 5 bases and J 0 bases, leaving 14 bases between the germline ends. The CDR3 sequence is 16 residues long. This chain's CDR3 is CASSPQGFPSYNEQFF. CDR3 nucleotide sequence: TGTGCCAGTAGTCCTCAGGGGTTCCCCTCCTACAATGAGCAGTTCTTC.

The V gene is TRBV5-8, the J gene TRBJ1-4; TRBD1 is a possible D gene (5 bases). V was cut by 3 bases and J by 5 bases, with 17 bases left in between. The CDR3 length is 16 residues. Germline CDR1 reads SGHTS; CDR2 reads YDEGEE. The chain's CDR3 is CASSYIPGTANEKLFF. The CDR3 region has the DNA TGTGCCAGCAGCTACATCCCCGGGACGGCAAATGAAAAACTGTTTTTT.

This chain links TRBV28 with TRBJ1-3; D is ambiguous. CDR3 length: 12 residues. Germline loops: CDR1 MDHEN, CDR2 SYDVKM. V was cut by 7 bases and J by 1 base, with 5 bases left in between. This CDR3 reads CASKVSGNTIYF. The DNA for the CDR3 is TGTGCCAGCAAGGTATCTGGAAACACCATATATTTT.

The V gene is TRBV9, the J gene TRBJ2-5; possibly TRBD1 for D (6 bases). Trimming cost V 4 bases and J 5 bases, with 15 bases left between them. The CDR3 runs to 14 residues. Germline V lookup: CDR1 SGDLS, CDR2 YYNGEE. The CDR3 DNA reads as TGTGCCAGCAGCTCGGACAGCTTAAGGGAGACCCAGTACTTC. Its translation is CASSSDSLRETQYF.

The chain uses TRBV7-3 and TRBJ2-1, with TRBD1 matching over 7 bases. The CDR3 extends over 18 amino acids. Germline V gene lookup returns CDR1 SGHTA and CDR2 FQGTGA. Trimming took 5 bases from V and 1 from J; bases not matched to a gene: 14. CDR3: CASSPQGVLRGSYNEQFF. Written as DNA, the CDR3 is TGTGCCAGCAGCCCCCAGGGGGTCCTTAGAGGATCCTACAATGAGCAGTTCTTC.